The rows below give T cell receptor beta chains drawn from one sample of a study of blood T cell repertoires in COVID-19. TCRdb's table, derived via immunoSEQ multiplex PCR, lists solely in-frame clones and lacks some. The sample shows about 250,000 clones, about 86% of them seen only once. Sequencing input: peripheral blood. These receptors all stem from a person aged 70 to 85 with COVID-19, enrolled during active disease. Both conserved end residues are part of each CDR3. Fields, in order: clone size, V gene, J gene, D gene, CDR3 DNA, CDR3 protein. The D gene is left open where the match is weak. The size field is filled for only some rows; it gives once, few, many or a size class.

-	TRBV2	TRBJ2-5	TRBD2	TGTGCCAGCAGGGATAGCGGGGGGCTTCAAGAGACCCAGTACTTC	CASRDSGGLQETQYF
-	TRBV6-5	TRBJ2-7	TRBD2	TGTGCCGGTCAACTTTATAGCGGGAGGGCCTACGAGCAGTACTTC	CAGQLYSGRAYEQYF
-	TRBV6-2/TRBV6-3	TRBJ1-5	-	TGTGCCAGCAGTTTCCTAGGACAGATTCAGCCCCAGCATTTT	CASSFLGQIQPQHF
-	TRBV4-2	TRBJ2-2	-	TGTGCCAGCAGCCTCCCGTTTGCGGACGGGGAGCTGTTTTTT	CASSLPFADGELFF
-	TRBV27	TRBJ2-5	TRBD2	TGTGCCAGCAGAAATAGCGGGGTTGGACAAGAGACCCAGTACTTC	CASRNSGVGQETQYF
-	TRBV19	TRBJ1-4	TRBD1	TGTGCCAGTAGTTGGACAGGGAGAACTTTTCGCGCGGCTAATGAAAAACTGTTTTTT	CASSWTGRTFRAANEKLFF
-	TRBV4-1	TRBJ2-1	-	TGCGCCAGCAGCCTTCAGGGGGGCTCCTACAATGAGCAGTTCTTC	CASSLQGGSYNEQFF
-	TRBV5-4	TRBJ2-5	TRBD2	TGTGCCAGCAGGGATCTGGCGGGGGGCTGGGAGACCCAGTACTTC	CASRDLAGGWETQYF
-	TRBV28	TRBJ1-2	-	TGTGCCAGCAGTTTAGTCGGCCAGGGCTATGGCTACACCTTC	CASSLVGQGYGYTF
once	TRBV7-3	TRBJ2-3	TRBD2	TGTGCCAGCAGCTTAGCGGGAGGGGCAGATACGCAGTATTTT	CASSLAGGADTQYF